This TCR beta chain was profiled in a study of T cells in Graves' hyperthyroidism and ophthalmopathy (dated by TCRdb to the late 2010s). Regarding the complete study: Peripheral blood was sampled at the time of initial diagnosis, prior to any treatment. According to the paper, TCR Vbeta CDR3 sequencing was carried out on approximately 140 peripheral blood samples, which came from fewer than 50 ophthalmopathy, around 75 hyperthyroidism and about 17 progressor patients. In several Graves' hyperthyroidism patients, the study also compared T-cell repertoires from thyroid tissue with T-cell repertoires from blood. Following sampling, methimazole starting at 30 mg daily was given to hyperthyroidism patients, and high-dose intravenous methylprednisolone was given to ophthalmopathy patients. TCR V-J signatures able to tell the groups apart were searched for in a discovery cohort of about a hundred patients, of whom roughly 42 had Graves' ophthalmopathy and roughly 59 had stable Graves' hyperthyroidism. Whether ophthalmopathy could be predicted prospectively was tested in an independent validation cohort made up of 18 to 20 hyperthyroidism patients plus 17 patients who later progressed to ophthalmopathy. The 100 discovery patients were randomly divided into training and test sets at a 7:3 ratio. Results the study describes overall, beyond this receptor: In validation, the model predicted progression to ophthalmopathy with approximately 71% sensitivity and less than 75% specificity, a median of 6.5 months before onset. No statistical method was used to fix the sample size in advance, and group allocation was not hidden from the investigators. Ophthalmopathy was separated from stable hyperthyroidism by a 13 V-J signature model, with over 85% sensitivity and approximately 84% specificity obtained in cross-validation and 80%/75% obtained in testing. Most expanded thyroid clonotypes (frequency above 0.001) were also detected in blood, a finding suggesting that blood repertoires may reflect thyroid immune responses.

This clonotype was counted at least ten times. Its antigen is currently not known. Per-base quality was not reported, and no clone a single base away is much larger than it. Amplification of TCR beta CDR3 regions was carried out from RNA transcripts. For the first round of RT-PCR on the TCR CDR3, the HTBI primer set was used together with the Qiagen OneStep RT-PCR kit. The libraries were constructed in a second round of multiplex PCR and then size-selected and purified. Paired-end sequencing of the libraries was performed with 100 bp reads on an Illumina HiSeq2000. As for the original processing: Raw data were processed with SOAPnuke, discarding reads with adapters, uncalled bases, mean Phred below 15, or no exact constant-primer or identifier match. COPE v1.2.5 was used to merge the high-quality paired reads, and each unique nucleotide sequence was defined as a clonotype. MiTCR v1.1 was used to align the clonotypes against IMGT TRBV, TRBD and TRBJ reference segments. The analysis was restricted to V-J combinations with a frequency above 0.0001, which together covered over 99% of the repertoires. A TCS score was defined as the ratio of F50 (clonal expansion) to E x V (chaos), with BLOSUM62-based TCRdist applied between CDR3 peptides within each V-J. Welch's t-statistics and random forest reduced approximately 520 V-J features to some 14, which were used in a naive Bayes classifier (R e1071). The public reads were reprocessed in TCRdb via fastp at Q25 and MiXCR, keeping in-frame beta chains. Here each entry gathers all rows of one CDR3 protein and keeps the most common genes and DNA. TCRdb's processing, not the study's, gives the V and J calls here. This sample is represented by 650,000 to 700,000 distinct CDR3 sequences; 15% to 20% of them were singletons. The ten largest make up roughly 15% of the sample.

The germline V gene supplies CDR1 SGHAT and CDR2 FQNNGV. V was cut back by 6 bases and J by 13 bases, leaving a gap of 18 bases between them. From the cysteine up to the phenylalanine, the CDR3 has a length of 12 residues. Just the 36-base CDR3 DNA is kept, in frame starting at base 1. A patient counted as having stable Graves' hyperthyroidism if no progression to ophthalmopathy occurred over 18 months of follow-up. Hyperthyroidism patients were newly diagnosed, had a disease duration of under 2 months, and were aged 18 to 65 years. The study excluded patients with uncontrolled infections, other autoimmune diseases, pregnancy or lactation. Clinical symptoms, serum thyroxine and TRAb, thyroid ultrasound, and orbital computed tomography formed the basis for the diagnoses. PBMCs were separated from roughly 10 ml of fresh peripheral blood using Ficoll-Paque density gradient centrifugation. Total RNA was extracted using Trizol reagent, and RNA quality was assessed on an Agilent 2100 Bioanalyzer.

Sequencing used blood. This chain is built from TRBV11-2 and TRBJ1-2; TRBD1 is a weak D gene call, 6 bases matching. The source of this sequence is a man over 45 with Graves' hyperthyroidism. At the DNA level, the sequence is TGTGCCAGCAGTATCTCGGGGGCCGAGTTCACCTTC. It specifies CASSISGAEFTF.